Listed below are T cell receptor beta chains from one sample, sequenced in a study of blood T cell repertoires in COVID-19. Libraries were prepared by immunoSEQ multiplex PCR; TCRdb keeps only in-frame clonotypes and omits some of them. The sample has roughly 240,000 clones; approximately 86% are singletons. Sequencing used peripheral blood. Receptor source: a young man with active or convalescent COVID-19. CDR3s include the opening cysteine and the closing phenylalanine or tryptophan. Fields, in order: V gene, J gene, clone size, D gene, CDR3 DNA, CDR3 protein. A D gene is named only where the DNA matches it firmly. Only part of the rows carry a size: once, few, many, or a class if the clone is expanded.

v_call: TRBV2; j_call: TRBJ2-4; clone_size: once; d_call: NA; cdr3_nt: TGTGCCAGCAGTGGGACAACAGCCAAAAACATTCAGTACTTC; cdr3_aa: CASSGTTAKNIQYF
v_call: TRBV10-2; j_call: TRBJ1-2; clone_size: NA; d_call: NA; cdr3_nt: TGCGCCACCGGGACACAAGCTAACTATGGCTACACCTTC; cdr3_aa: CATGTQANYGYTF
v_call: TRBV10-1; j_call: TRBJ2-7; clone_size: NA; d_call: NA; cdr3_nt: TGCGCCAGCGGTGAAGAGCCACGGGAATGCGAGCAGTACTTC; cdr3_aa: CASGEEPRECEQYF
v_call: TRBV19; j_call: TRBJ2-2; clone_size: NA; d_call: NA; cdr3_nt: TGTGCCAGTAGGCAATCAGGGTACACCGGGGAGCTGTTTTTT; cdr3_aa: CASRQSGYTGELFF
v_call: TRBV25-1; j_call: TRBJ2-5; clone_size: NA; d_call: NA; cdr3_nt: TGTGCCTCGAGACTTGGGGAGACCCAGTACTTC; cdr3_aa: CASRLGETQYF
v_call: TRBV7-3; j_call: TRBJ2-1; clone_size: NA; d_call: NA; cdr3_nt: TGTGCCAGCAGCTTAACGAGTCCGGGACTTAACAATGAGCAGTTCTTC; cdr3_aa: CASSLTSPGLNNEQFF
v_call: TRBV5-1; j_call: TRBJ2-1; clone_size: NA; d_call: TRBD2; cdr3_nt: TGCGCCAGCAGCCAGGCCCGACTAGCCGTTGAGCAGTTCTTC; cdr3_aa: CASSQARLAVEQFF
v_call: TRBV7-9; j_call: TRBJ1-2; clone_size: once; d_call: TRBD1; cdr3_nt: TGTGCCAGCAGCTTAACAGGGGGAGTATATGGCTACACCTTC; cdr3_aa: CASSLTGGVYGYTF
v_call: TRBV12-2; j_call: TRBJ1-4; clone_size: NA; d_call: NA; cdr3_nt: TGTGCAAGTCGCTCGCCGACAGGGGGAGGAGAAAAACTGTTTTTT; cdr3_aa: CASRSPTGGGEKLFF
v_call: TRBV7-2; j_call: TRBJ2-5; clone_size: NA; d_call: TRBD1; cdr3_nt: TGTGCCAGCAGGGGAAGAGACAGGGGTTTGGAGACCCAGTACTTC; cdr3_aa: CASRGRDRGLETQYF
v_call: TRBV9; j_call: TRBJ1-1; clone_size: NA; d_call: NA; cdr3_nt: TGTGCCAGCAGCGTAGGCAGGGGGAACACTGAAGCTTTCTTT; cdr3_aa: CASSVGRGNTEAFF
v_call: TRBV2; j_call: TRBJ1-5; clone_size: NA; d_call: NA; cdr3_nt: TGTGCCAGCAGTGAATGGCAGAGCAATCAGCCCCAGCATTTT; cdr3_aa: CASSEWQSNQPQHF
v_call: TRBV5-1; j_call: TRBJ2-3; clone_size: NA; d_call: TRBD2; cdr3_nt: TGCGCCAGCAGCTTCTCGGGGAGGGACACAGATACGCAGTATTTT; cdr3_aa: CASSFSGRDTDTQYF
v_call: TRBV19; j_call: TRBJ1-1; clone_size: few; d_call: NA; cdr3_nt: TGTGCCAGTATTCCCCCTTCCTCGGTTGTCACTGAAGCTTTCTTT; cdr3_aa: CASIPPSSVVTEAFF